This TCR beta chain came from a study of CD8 T cells in Susac syndrome. The germline CDR1 and CDR2 sequences are LNHDA and SQIVND (reference sequence). The CDR3 has 13 amino acids. V shed 1 base and J shed 9 bases, with 12 bases lying between them. CD8+ and CD4+ T cells from blood underwent TCR beta sequencing, which was carried out in a high-throughput format. It was healthy donors who served as the controls, matched for age and sex. When the RNA was reverse transcribed, random hexamers were used with an input of about 0.5 to 1 ug. TCRdb recomputed calls from the immunoSEQ multiplex PCR reads with MiXCR, one row per CDR3 protein. The table lists approximately 130,000 distinct CDR3 sequences, 94% of them singletons.

The clonotype comes from a human donor in good health. V usage is TRBV19 and J usage is TRBJ1-1; no firm D call. The source material was CD4+ T cells from PBMCs. CDR3 residues: CASSIAKTGKAFF. For the CDR3, the DNA is TGTGCCAGTAGTATAGCAAAGACGGGAAAAGCTTTCTTT. Looking up the rest from reference TRBV19 and TRBJ1-1 gives the full variable domain: DGGITQSPKYLFRKEGQNVTLSCEQNLNHDAMYWYRQDPGQGLRLIYYSQIVNDFQKGDIAEGYSVSREKKESFPLTVTSAQKNPTAFYLCASSIAKTGKAFFGQGTRLTVV.